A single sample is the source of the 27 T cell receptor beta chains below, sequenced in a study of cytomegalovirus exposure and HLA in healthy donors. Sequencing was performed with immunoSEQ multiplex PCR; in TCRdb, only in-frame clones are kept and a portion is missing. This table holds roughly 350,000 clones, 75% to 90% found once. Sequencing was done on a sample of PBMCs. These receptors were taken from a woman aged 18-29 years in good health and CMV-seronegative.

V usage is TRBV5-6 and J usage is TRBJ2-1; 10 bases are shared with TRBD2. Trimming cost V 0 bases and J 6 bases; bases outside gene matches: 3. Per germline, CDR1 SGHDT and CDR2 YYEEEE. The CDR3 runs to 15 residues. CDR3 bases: TGTGCCAGCAGCTTGGGCGGACTAGCGGCCAATGAGCAGTTCTTC. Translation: CASSLGGLAANEQFF.

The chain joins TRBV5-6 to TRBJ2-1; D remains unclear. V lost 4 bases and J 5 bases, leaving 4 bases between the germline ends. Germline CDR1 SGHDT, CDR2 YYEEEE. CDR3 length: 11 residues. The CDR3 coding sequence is TGTGCCAGCAGCCAGGACAATGAGCAGTTCTTC. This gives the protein CASSQDNEQFF.

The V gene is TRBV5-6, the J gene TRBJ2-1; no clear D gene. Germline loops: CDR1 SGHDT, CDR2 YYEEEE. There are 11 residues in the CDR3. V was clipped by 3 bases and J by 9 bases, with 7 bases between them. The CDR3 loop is CASSSVIEQFF. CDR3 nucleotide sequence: TGTGCCAGCAGCTCCGTAATTGAGCAGTTCTTC. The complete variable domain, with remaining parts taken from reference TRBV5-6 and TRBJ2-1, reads DAGVTQSPTHLIKTRGQQVTLRCSPKSGHDTVSWYQQALGQGPQFIFQYYEEEERQRGNFPDRFSGHQFPNYSSELNVNALLLGDSALYLCASSSVIEQFFGPGTRLTVL.

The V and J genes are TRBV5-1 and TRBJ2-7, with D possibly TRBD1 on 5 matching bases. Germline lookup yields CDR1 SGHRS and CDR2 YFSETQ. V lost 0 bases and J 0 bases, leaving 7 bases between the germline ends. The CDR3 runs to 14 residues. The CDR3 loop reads CASSLVDSSYEQYF. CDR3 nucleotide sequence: TGCGCCAGCAGCTTGGTCGACAGCTCCTACGAGCAGTACTTC.

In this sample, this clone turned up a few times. CDR3: CASTPGGSRHEQFF. The CDR3 coding sequence is TGTGCCAGCACCCCGGGGGGCAGCCGGCATGAGCAGTTCTTC. V and J are TRBV7-2 and TRBJ2-1, with D possibly being TRBD2 (7 bases). This CDR3 contains 14 residues. Germline CDR1 SGHTA, CDR2 FQGNSA. Trimming removed 7 bases at V and 8 bases at J, with 18 bases between.

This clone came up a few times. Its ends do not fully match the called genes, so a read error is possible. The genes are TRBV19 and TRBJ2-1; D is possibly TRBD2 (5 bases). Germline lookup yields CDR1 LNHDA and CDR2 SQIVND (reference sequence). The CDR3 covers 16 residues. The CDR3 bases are TGTGCCACTAGTCCCGCGGTGCTAGCTGTTCACAATGAGCAGTTCTTC. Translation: CATSPAVLAVHNEQFF.

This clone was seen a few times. The CDR3 sequence: CASSPGTWDNEQFF. The CDR3 DNA follows: TGTGCCAGCAGCCCTGGGACTTGGGACAATGAGCAGTTCTTC. The genes are TRBV7-7 and TRBJ2-1, with D maybe TRBD2 (6 bases). There are 14 residues in the CDR3. CDR1 is SSHAT, CDR2 FNYEAQ, per germline (reference sequence). Trimming pared 5 bases from V and 5 bases from J, leaving 13 bases between.

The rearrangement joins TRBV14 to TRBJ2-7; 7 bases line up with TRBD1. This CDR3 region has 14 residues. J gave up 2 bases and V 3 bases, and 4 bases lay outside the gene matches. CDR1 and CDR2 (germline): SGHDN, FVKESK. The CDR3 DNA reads TGTGCCAGCAGCCATACAGGGGTCCCCTACGAGCAGTACTTC. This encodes CASSHTGVPYEQYF.

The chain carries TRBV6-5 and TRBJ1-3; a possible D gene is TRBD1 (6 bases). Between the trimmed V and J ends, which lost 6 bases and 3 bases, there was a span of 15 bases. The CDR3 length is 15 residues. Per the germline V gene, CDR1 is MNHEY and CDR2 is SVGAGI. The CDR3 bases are TGTGCCAGCAGCGCACAGGGTTCTGGTGGAAACACCATATATTTT. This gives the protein CASSAQGSGGNTIYF.

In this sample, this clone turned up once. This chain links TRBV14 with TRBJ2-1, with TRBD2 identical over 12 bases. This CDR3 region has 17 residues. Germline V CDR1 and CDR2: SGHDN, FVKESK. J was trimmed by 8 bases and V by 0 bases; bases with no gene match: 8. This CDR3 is CASSQDLASGRVDEQFF. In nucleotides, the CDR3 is TGTGCCAGCAGCCAAGATCTGGCTAGCGGGAGGGTCGATGAGCAGTTCTTC.

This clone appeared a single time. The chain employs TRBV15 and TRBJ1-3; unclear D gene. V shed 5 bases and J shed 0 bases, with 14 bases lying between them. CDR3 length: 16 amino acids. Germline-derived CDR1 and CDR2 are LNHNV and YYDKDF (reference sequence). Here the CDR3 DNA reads TGTGCCACCAGCCAAGAGGCCAGCTACTCTGGAAACACCATATATTTT. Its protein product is CATSQEASYSGNTIYF.

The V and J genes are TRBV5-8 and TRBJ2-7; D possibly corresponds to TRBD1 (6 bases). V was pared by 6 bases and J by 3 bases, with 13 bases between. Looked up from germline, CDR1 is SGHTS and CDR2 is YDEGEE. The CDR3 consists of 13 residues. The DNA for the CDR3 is TGTGCCAGCAACCGGGACACCTTCTACGAGCAGTACTTC. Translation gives CASNRDTFYEQYF.

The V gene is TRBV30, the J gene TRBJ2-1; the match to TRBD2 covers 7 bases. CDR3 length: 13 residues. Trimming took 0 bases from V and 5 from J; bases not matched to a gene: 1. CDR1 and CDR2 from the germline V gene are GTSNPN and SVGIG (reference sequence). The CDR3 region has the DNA TGTGCCTGGAGTGTACGGGGGGACAATGAGCAGTTCTTC. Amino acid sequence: CAWSVRGDNEQFF.

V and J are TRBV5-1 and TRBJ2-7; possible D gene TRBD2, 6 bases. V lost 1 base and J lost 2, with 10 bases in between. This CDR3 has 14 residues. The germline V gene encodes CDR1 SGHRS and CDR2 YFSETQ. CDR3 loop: CASSLRGTAYEQYF. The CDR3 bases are TGCGCCAGCAGCTTGCGGGGGACGGCCTACGAGCAGTACTTC.

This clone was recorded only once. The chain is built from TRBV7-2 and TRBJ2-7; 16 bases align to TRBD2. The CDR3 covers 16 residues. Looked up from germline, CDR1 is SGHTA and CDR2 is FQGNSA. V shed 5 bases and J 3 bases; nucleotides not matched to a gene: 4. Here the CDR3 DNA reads TGTGCCAGCAGCCGGGGACTAGCGGGAGGGGTCTACGAGCAGTACTTC. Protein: CASSRGLAGGVYEQYF.

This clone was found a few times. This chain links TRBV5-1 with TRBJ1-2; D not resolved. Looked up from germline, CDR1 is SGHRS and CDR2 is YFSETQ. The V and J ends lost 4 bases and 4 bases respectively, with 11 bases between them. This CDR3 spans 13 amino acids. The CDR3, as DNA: TGCGCCAGCAGCACCGACATTGCCTATGGCTACACCTTC. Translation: CASSTDIAYGYTF.

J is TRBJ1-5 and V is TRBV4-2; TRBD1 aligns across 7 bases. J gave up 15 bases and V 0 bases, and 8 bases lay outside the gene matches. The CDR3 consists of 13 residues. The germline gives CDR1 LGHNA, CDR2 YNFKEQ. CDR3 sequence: CASSQDTDRTPHF. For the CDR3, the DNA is TGTGCCAGCAGCCAAGATACGGACAGGACTCCGCATTTT.

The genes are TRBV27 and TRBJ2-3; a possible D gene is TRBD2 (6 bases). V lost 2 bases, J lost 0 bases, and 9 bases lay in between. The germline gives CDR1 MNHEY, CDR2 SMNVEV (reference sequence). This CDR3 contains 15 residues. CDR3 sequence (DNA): TGTGCCAGCAGTTTAGCGGGGCAGAGCACAGATACGCAGTATTTT. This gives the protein CASSLAGQSTDTQYF.

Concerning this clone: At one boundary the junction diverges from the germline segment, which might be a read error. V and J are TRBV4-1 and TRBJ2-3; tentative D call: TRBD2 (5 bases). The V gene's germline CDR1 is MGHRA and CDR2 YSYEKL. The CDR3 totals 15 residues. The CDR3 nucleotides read TGCGCCAGCAGGCAAGAGGTGAGGGAGTGGGATACGCAGTATTTT. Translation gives CASRQEVREWDTQYF.

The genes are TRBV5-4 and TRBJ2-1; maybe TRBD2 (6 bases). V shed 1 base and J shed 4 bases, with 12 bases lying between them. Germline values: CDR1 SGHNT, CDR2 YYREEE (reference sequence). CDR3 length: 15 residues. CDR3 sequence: CASSLWDWMYNEQFF. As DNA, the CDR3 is TGTGCCAGCAGCTTGTGGGACTGGATGTACAATGAGCAGTTCTTC.

CDR3 DNA sequence: TGCGCCAGCAGCCAAGATCGGCGGGAGATGTACAATGAGCAGTTCTTC. As protein: CASSQDRREMYNEQFF. The V and J genes are TRBV4-3 and TRBJ2-1; 7 bases agree with TRBD2. The CDR3 runs 16 residues. Germline V gene data show CDR1 as LGHNA and CDR2 as YSLEER. V lost 0 bases to trimming and J lost 4 bases; unmatched junction nucleotides: 6.

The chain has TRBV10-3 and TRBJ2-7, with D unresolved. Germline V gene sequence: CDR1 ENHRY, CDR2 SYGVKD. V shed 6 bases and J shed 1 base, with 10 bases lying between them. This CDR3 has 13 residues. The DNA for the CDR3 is TGTGCCATCAGAGAGGACGGGTCCTACGAGCAGTACTTC. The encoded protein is CAIREDGSYEQYF.

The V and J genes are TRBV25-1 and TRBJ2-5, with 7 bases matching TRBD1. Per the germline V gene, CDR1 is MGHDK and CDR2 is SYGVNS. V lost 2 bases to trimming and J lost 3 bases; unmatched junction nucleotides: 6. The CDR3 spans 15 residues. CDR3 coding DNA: TGTGCCAGCAGTGAACCCGGGACAGTGAAAGAGACCCAGTACTTC. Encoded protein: CASSEPGTVKETQYF.

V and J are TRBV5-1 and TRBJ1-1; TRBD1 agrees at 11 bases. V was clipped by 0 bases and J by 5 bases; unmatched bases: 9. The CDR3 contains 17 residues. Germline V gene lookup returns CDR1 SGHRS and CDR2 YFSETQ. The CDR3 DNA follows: TGCGCCAGCAGCTTGGTCCCACCGGGACAGGGGGAGACTGAAGCTTTCTTT. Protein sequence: CASSLVPPGQGETEAFF.

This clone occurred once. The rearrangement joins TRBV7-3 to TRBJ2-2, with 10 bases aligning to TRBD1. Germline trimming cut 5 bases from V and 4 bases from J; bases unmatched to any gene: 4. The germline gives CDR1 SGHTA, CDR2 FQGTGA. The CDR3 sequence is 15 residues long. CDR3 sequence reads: CASSLDRGTTGELFF. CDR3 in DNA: TGTGCCAGCAGCCTGGACAGGGGGACCACCGGGGAGCTGTTTTTT.

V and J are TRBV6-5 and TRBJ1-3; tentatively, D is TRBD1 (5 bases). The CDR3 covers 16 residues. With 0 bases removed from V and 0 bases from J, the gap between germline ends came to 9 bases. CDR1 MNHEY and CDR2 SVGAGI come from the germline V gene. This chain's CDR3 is CASSYSGANSGNTIYF. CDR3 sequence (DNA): TGTGCCAGCAGTTACTCAGGGGCCAACTCTGGAAACACCATATATTTT.

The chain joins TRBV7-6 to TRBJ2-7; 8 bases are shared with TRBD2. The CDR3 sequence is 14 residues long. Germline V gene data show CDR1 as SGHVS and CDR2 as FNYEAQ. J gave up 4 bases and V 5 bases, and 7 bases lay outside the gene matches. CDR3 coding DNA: TGTGCCAGCAGCCCCAGGGCTAGCGGGTACGAGCAGTACTTC. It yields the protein CASSPRASGYEQYF. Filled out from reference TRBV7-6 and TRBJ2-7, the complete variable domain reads GAGVSQSPRYKVTKRGQDVALRCDPISGHVSLYWYRQALGQGPEFLTYFNYEAQQDKSGLPNDRFSAERPEGSISTLTIQRTEQRDSAMYRCASSPRASGYEQYFGPGTRLTVT.